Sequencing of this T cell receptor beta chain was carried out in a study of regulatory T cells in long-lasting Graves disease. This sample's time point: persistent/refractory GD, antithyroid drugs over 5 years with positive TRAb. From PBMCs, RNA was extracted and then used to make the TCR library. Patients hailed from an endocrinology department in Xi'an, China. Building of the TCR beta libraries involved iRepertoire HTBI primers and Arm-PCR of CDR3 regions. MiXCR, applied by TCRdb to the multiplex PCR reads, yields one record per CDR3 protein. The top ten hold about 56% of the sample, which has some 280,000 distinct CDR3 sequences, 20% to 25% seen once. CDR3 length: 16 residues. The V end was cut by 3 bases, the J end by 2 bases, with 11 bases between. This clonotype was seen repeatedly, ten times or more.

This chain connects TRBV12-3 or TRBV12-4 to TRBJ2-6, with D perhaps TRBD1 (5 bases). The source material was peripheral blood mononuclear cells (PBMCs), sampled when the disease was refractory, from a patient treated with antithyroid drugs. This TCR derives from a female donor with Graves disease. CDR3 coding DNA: TGTGCCAGCAGTTTCGAATTGGGGCCTGGGGCCAACGTCCTGACTTTC. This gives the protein CASSFELGPGANVLTF.